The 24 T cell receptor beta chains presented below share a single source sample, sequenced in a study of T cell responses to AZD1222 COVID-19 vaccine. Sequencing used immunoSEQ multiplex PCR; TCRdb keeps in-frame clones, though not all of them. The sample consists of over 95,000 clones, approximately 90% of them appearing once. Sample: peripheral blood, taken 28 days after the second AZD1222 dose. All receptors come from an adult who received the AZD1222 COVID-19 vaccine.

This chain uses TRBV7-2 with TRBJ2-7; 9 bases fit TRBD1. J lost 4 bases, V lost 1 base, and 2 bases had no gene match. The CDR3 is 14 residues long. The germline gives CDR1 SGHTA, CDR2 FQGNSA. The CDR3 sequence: CASSLDRGQYEQYF. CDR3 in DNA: TGTGCCAGCAGCTTAGACAGGGGGCAGTACGAGCAGTACTTC.

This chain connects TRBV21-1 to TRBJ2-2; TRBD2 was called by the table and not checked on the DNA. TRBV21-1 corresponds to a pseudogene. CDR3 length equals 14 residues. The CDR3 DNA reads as TGTGCCAGCAGCAACGGGCTAGCAACCGGGGAGCTGTTTTTT. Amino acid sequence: CASSNGLATGELFF.

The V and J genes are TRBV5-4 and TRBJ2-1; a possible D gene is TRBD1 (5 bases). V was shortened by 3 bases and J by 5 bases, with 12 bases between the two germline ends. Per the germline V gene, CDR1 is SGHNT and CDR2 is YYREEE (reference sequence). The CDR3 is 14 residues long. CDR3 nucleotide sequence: TGTGCCAGCAGCTCTTCCGCCAGGGACAATGAGCAGTTCTTC. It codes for CASSSSARDNEQFF.

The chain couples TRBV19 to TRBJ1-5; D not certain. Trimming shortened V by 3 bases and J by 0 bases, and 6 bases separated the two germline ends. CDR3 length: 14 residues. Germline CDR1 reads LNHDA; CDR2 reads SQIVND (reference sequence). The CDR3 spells CASSIRYSNQPQHF. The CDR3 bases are TGTGCCAGTAGTATTCGTTATAGCAATCAGCCCCAGCATTTT.

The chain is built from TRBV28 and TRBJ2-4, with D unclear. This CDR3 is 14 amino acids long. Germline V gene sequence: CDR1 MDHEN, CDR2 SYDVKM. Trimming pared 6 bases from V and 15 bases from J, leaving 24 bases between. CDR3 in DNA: TGTGCCAGCAGCACGAACCCCCGGGTCTCGAATCCGTACTTC. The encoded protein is CASSTNPRVSNPYF.

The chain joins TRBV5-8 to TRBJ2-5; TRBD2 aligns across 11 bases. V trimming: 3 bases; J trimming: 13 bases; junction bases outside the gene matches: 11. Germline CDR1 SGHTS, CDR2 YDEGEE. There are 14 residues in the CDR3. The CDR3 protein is CASSSGTSGDRRYF. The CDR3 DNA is TGTGCCAGCAGCTCGGGGACTAGCGGAGACCGTAGGTACTTC.

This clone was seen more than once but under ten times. The CDR3 DNA sequence: TGTGCCATCAGTGAGGGGGGAGAAGGCAATCAGCCCCAGCATTTT. Protein sequence: CAISEGGEGNQPQHF. The rearrangement uses TRBV10-3 and TRBJ1-5, with D possibly being TRBD1 (5 bases). The V gene lost 2 bases and the J gene lost 2 bases, with 10 bases spanning the gap. This CDR3 spans 15 amino acids. CDR1 ENHRY and CDR2 SYGVKD come from the germline V gene.

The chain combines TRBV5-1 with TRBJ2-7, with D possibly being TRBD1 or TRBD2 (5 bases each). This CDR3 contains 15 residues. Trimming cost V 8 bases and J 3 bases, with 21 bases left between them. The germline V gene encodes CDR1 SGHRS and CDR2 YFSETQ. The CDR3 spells CASSLTGKGSYEQYF. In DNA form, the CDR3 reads TGCGCCAGTTCACTGACCGGGAAGGGGAGCTACGAGCAGTACTTC.

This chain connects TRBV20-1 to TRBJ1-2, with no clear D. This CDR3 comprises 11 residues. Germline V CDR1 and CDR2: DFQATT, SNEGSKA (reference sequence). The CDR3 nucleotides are TGCAGGGCCAAGGAGAGGTATGGCTACACCTTC. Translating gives CRAKERYGYTF.

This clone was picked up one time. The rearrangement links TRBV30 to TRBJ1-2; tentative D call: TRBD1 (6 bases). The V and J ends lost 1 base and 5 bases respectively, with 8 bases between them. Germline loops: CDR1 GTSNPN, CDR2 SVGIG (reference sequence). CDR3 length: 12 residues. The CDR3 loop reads CAWSATGYGYTF. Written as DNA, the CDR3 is TGTGCCTGGAGTGCAACAGGGTATGGCTACACCTTC.

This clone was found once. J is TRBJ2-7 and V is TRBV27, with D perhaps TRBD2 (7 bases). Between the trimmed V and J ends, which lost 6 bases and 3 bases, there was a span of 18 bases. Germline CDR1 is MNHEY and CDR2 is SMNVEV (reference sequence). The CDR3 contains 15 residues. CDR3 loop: CASRLRGRAFYEQYF. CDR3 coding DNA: TGTGCCAGCAGGCTGAGGGGGAGGGCCTTCTACGAGCAGTACTTC.

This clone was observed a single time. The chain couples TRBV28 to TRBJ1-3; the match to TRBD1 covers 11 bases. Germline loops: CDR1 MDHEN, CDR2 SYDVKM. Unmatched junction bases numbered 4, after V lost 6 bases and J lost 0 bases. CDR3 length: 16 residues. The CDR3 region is CASSSGQGASGNTIYF. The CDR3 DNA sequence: TGTGCCAGCAGCTCCGGACAGGGGGCCTCTGGAAACACCATATATTTT.

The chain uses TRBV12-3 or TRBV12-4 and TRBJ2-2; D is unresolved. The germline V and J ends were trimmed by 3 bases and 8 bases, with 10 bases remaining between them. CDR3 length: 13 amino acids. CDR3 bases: TGTGCCAGCAGTTTCGACTGGGGAGGGGAGCTGTTTTTT. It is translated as CASSFDWGGELFF.

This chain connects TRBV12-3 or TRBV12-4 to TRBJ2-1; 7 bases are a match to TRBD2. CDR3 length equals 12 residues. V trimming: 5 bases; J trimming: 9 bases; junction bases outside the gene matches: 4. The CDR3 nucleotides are TGTGCCAGCAGTACCCTAGCGGTTGAGCAGTTCTTC. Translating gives CASSTLAVEQFF.

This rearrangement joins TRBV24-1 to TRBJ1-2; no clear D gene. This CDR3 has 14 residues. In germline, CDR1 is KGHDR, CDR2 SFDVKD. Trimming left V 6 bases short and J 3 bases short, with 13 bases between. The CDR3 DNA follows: TGTGCCACCAGTCAGGACGGCAACCACTATGGCTACACCTTC. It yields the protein CATSQDGNHYGYTF.

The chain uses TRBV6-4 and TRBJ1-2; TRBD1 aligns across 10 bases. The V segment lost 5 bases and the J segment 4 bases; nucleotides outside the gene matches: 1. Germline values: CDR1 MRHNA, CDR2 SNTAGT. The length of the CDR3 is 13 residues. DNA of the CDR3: TGTGCCAGCAGTCGGGACAGGGGCTATGGCTACACCTTC. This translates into CASSRDRGYGYTF.

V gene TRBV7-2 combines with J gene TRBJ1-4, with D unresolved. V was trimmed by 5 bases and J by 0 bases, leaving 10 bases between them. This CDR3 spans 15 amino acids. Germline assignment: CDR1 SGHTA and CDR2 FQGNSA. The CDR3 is CASSLNSATNEKLFF. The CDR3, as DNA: TGTGCCAGCAGCCTAAACAGTGCAACTAATGAAAAACTGTTTTTT.

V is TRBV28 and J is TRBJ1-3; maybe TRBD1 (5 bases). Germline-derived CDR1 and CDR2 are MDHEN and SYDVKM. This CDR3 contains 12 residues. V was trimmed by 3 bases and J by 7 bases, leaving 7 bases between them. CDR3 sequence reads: CASSLTENTIYF. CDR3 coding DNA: TGTGCCAGCAGTTTGACAGAGAACACCATATATTTT. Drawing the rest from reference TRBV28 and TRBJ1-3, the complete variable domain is DVKVTQSSRYLVKRTGEKVFLECVQDMDHENMFWYRQDPGLGLRLIYFSYDVKMKEKGDIPEGYSVSREKKERFSLILESASTNQTSMYLCASSLTENTIYFGEGSWLTVV.

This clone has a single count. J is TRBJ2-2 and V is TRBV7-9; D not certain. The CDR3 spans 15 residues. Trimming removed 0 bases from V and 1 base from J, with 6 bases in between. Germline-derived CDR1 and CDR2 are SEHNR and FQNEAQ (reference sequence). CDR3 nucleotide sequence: TGTGCCAGCAGCTTAGCTGCAGTGAACACCGGGGAGCTGTTTTTT. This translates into CASSLAAVNTGELFF.

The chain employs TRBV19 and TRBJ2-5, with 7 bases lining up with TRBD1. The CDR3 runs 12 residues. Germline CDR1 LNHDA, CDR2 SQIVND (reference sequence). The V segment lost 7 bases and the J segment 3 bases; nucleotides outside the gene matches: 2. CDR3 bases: TGTGCCAGTAACGACAGGGAAGAGACCCAGTACTTC. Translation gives CASNDREETQYF.

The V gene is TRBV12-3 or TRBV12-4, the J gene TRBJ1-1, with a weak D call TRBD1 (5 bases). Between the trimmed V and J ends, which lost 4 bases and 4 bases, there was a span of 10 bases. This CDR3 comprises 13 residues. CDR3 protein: CASSSRVGTEAFF. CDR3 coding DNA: TGTGCCAGCAGTTCCAGGGTTGGCACTGAAGCTTTCTTT.

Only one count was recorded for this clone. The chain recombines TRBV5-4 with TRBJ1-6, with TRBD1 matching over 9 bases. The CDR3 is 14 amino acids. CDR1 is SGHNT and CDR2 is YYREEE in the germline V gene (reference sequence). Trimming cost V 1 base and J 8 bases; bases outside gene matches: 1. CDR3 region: CASSLWDRDSPLHF. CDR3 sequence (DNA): TGTGCCAGCAGCTTGTGGGACAGGGATTCACCCCTCCACTTT.

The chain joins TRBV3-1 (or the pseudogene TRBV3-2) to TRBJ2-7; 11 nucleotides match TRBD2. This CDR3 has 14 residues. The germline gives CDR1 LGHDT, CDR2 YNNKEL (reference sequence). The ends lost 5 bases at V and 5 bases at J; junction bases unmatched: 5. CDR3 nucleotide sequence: TGTGCCAGCAGCATTAGCGGGAGGGCCCACGAGCAGTACTTC. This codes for CASSISGRAHEQYF.

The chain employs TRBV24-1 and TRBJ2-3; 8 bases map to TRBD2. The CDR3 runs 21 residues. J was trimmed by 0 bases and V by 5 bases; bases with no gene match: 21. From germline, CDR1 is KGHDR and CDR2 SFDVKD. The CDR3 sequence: CATSGHSGTLGSETSTDTQYF. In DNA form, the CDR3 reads TGTGCCACCAGTGGCCATAGCGGGACCCTGGGAAGTGAAACTAGCACAGATACGCAGTATTTT.